This section outlines one TCR beta chain sequence together with its context. Its antigen is not known. After constant-region reverse-primer amplification, full-length variable regions underwent semi-nested PCR with Nested Universal Primer A. Using its own MiXCR run on the 5' RACE reads, TCRdb lists one record per CDR3 protein. The table records some 45,000 distinct CDR3 sequences, about 28% of them present only once. Broader study findings: Tumor memory CD4+ T cell TCR gene usage clustered with blood and lymph node memory CD4+ cells and lymph node naive CD4+ cells.

The sequencing input was naive CD4+ T cells sorted from blood. Described subset: naive CD4+ T cells, CD4+CD45RA+CD25-. The sequence derives from a female donor with breast cancer.

The DNA of the CDR3 is TGTGCCAGCACTGACCCTGGGGCCAACGTCCTGACTTTC. Residues: CASTDPGANVLTF. V is TRBV6-5 and J is TRBJ2-6; D gene unclear. From germline, CDR1 is MNHEY and CDR2 SVGAGI. The CDR3 consists of 13 residues. V was shortened by 7 bases and J by 2 bases, with 6 bases between the two germline ends.